These 22 T cell receptor beta chains came from one sample sequenced in a study of T cell responses to AZD1222 COVID-19 vaccine. Using immunoSEQ multiplex PCR, the repertoire was profiled, and TCRdb retains in-frame clones only, with some absent. The table includes 120,000 to 150,000 clones, about 93% detected once. Material: peripheral blood, obtained on day 0 of MenACWY control vaccination. All receptors derive from an adult in good health.

V and J are TRBV24-1 and TRBJ1-4, with 8 positions matching TRBD1. J gave up 0 bases and V 10 bases, and 6 bases lay outside the gene matches. CDR3 size: 15 residues. The germline gives CDR1 KGHDR, CDR2 SFDVKD. CDR3 sequence: CATGDRTATNEKLFF. The DNA of the CDR3 is TGTGCCACAGGGGACAGGACTGCAACTAATGAAAAACTGTTTTTT.

V and J are TRBV5-1 and TRBJ1-2; D is undetermined. V shed 4 bases and J shed 0 bases, with 7 bases lying between them. Germline V lookup: CDR1 SGHRS, CDR2 YFSETQ. The CDR3 totals 13 residues. The CDR3 DNA follows: TGCGCCAGCAGCACTCAGGCTAACTATGGCTACACCTTC. Translating it yields CASSTQANYGYTF.

The chain combines TRBV6-6 with TRBJ2-7; tentatively, D is TRBD2 (5 bases). Per germline, CDR1 MNHNY and CDR2 SVGAGI (reference sequence). V was shortened by 0 bases and J by 2 bases, with 14 bases between the two germline ends. The CDR3 is 16 residues long. The CDR3 here is CASSYSRGSATYEQYF. The DNA for the CDR3 is TGTGCCAGCAGTTACTCGCGTGGTAGCGCTACCTACGAGCAGTACTTC.

The chain carries TRBV2 and TRBJ1-5, with D uncertain. With 4 bases removed from V and 3 bases from J, the gap between germline ends came to 7 bases. CDR1 and CDR2 from the germline V gene are SNHLY and FYNNEI. The CDR3 loop spans 13 amino acids. This CDR3 is CASSGQYNQPQHF. DNA of the CDR3: TGTGCCAGCAGTGGGCAGTACAATCAGCCCCAGCATTTT.

This chain connects TRBV21-1 to TRBJ1-5. TRBV21-1 is tagged as a pseudogene. The CDR3 runs to 13 residues. The CDR3 nucleotides read TGTGCCAGCAGCAAAGATGAAGGACAGCCCCAGCATTTT. It encodes CASSKDEGQPQHF.

This clone was picked up one time. The CDR3 bases are TGTGCCAGCAGCCAAGTTTCCCACGAGCAGTACTTC. Protein product: CASSQVSHEQYF. The V call is TRBV3-1 (or the pseudogene TRBV3-2), the J call TRBJ2-7; D is undetermined. Trimming left V 1 base short and J 5 bases short, with 6 bases between. Germline CDR1 LGHDT, CDR2 YNNKEL (reference sequence). This CDR3 has 12 residues.

The chain employs TRBV2 and TRBJ1-5, with D perhaps TRBD1 (6 bases). The CDR3 is 15 amino acids. Trimming cost V 6 bases and J 3 bases, with 15 bases left between them. In germline, CDR1 is SNHLY, CDR2 FYNNEI. CDR3 nucleotides: TGTGCCAGCAGCACGGGGGGGCGGAACAATCAGCCCCAGCATTTT. It is translated as CASSTGGRNNQPQHF.

This clone was seen a single time. The rearrangement uses TRBV11-2 and TRBJ2-7; 9 bases line up with TRBD2. Germline CDR1 SGHAT, CDR2 FQNNGV. CDR3 length: 16 amino acids. V gave up 1 base and J gave up 0 bases; unmatched junction bases: 4. CDR3 nucleotides: TGTGCCAGCAGCTTAGGGGTAGCGGGAGACTCCTACGAGCAGTACTTC. Translation gives CASSLGVAGDSYEQYF. The variable domain in full, completed from reference TRBV11-2 and TRBJ2-7, reads EAGVAQSPRYKIIEKRQSVAFWCNPISGHATLYWYQQILGQGPKLLIQFQNNGVVDDSQLPKDRFSAERLKGVDSTLKIQPAKLEDSAVYLCASSLGVAGDSYEQYFGPGTRLTVT.

The chain recombines TRBV4-1 with TRBJ1-2, with TRBD1 as a possible D gene (5 bases). The CDR3 loop spans 17 amino acids. CDR1 and CDR2 from the germline V gene are MGHRA and YSYEKL. The germline V and J ends were trimmed by 3 bases and 1 base, with 18 bases remaining between them. CDR3 in amino acids: CASSQVRGVGGNYGYTF. CDR3 coding DNA: TGCGCCAGCAGCCAGGTCCGGGGGGTAGGTGGTAACTATGGCTACACCTTC.

The chain employs TRBV9 and TRBJ1-2, with D possibly TRBD1 on 5 matching bases. CDR3 length equals 14 residues. The V gene lost 0 bases and the J gene lost 7 bases, with 13 bases spanning the gap. From germline, CDR1 is SGDLS and CDR2 YYNGEE. CDR3 DNA sequence: TGTGCCAGCAGCGTAGGGGGCAGGGCTTCTGGCTACACCTTC. Its protein is CASSVGGRASGYTF.

CDR3 amino acids: CASSLDNPPGNGYTF. CDR3 coding DNA: TGTGCCAGCAGCTTAGACAACCCCCCCGGCAATGGCTACACCTTC. The chain has TRBV11-2 and TRBJ1-2; D call uncertain. Trimming shortened V by 0 bases and J by 6 bases, and 14 bases separated the two germline ends. Germline V gene data show CDR1 as SGHAT and CDR2 as FQNNGV. The CDR3 totals 15 residues. The variable domain in full, completed from reference TRBV11-2 and TRBJ1-2, reads EAGVAQSPRYKIIEKRQSVAFWCNPISGHATLYWYQQILGQGPKLLIQFQNNGVVDDSQLPKDRFSAERLKGVDSTLKIQPAKLEDSAVYLCASSLDNPPGNGYTFGSGTRLTVV.

This sequence joins TRBV28 and TRBJ2-1, with D tentatively TRBD1 (5 bases). V gave up 2 bases and J gave up 5 bases, with 16 bases separating them. Germline assignment: CDR1 MDHEN and CDR2 SYDVKM. The CDR3 is made up of 16 amino acids. CDR3: CASSLNKGRGDNEQFF. The CDR3 DNA is TGTGCCAGCAGTTTAAACAAGGGGCGCGGAGACAATGAGCAGTTCTTC.

In DNA form, the CDR3 reads TGTGCCAGCAGTGAAACGGGGGGGCCCTACGAGCAGTACTTC. It specifies CASSETGGPYEQYF. The rearrangement uses TRBV2 and TRBJ2-7; 8 bases map to TRBD2. The CDR3 has 14 amino acids. V lost 2 bases and J lost 2; bases outside the gene matches: 2. Germline V lookup: CDR1 SNHLY, CDR2 FYNNEI. The entire variable domain, with the rest obtained from reference TRBV2 and TRBJ2-7, is as follows: EPEVTQTPSHQVTQMGQEVILRCVPISNHLYFYWYRQILGQKVEFLVSFYNNEISEKSEIFDDQFSVERPDGSNFTLKIRSTKLEDSAMYFCASSETGGPYEQYFGPGTRLTVT.

The J gene is TRBJ1-1, the V gene TRBV7-9; D remains ambiguous. The CDR3 sequence is 14 residues long. The germline gives CDR1 SEHNR, CDR2 FQNEAQ (reference sequence). Trimming shortened V by 1 base and J by 1 base, and 7 bases separated the two germline ends. In DNA form, the CDR3 reads TGTGCCAGCAGCTTAGAGGCAGGGAACACTGAAGCTTTCTTT. As protein: CASSLEAGNTEAFF.

The chain carries TRBV18 and TRBJ2-1; 9 bases map to TRBD1. Germline CDR1 and CDR2: KGHSH and LQKENI. V was clipped by 3 bases and J by 3 bases; unmatched bases: 6. The length of the CDR3 is 16 residues. CDR3 protein: CASSPLRDRDYNEQFF. CDR3 in DNA: TGTGCCAGCTCACCTCTCCGGGACAGGGACTACAATGAGCAGTTCTTC.

CDR3 sequence reads: CATQAGQRGVYEQYF. The CDR3 DNA reads TGTGCCACCCAAGCGGGCCAACGAGGTGTCTACGAGCAGTACTTC. The chain employs TRBV19 and TRBJ2-7; D perhaps matches TRBD2 (6 bases). Trimming shortened V by 10 bases and J by 3 bases, and 22 bases separated the two germline ends. Germline CDR1 is LNHDA and CDR2 is SQIVND (reference sequence). The CDR3 spans 15 residues.

This chain connects TRBV7-9 to TRBJ1-4, with 12 bases that match TRBD1. Germline V gene lookup returns CDR1 SEHNR and CDR2 FQNEAQ (reference sequence). V lost 5 bases, J lost 0 bases, and 4 bases stayed unmatched. The CDR3 consists of 17 residues. This CDR3 is CASSPGTGGTTNEKLFF. The CDR3 bases are TGTGCCAGCAGCCCCGGGACAGGGGGCACAACTAATGAAAAACTGTTTTTT.

The chain couples TRBV9 to TRBJ1-5, with 8 bases matching TRBD1. Per germline, CDR1 SGDLS and CDR2 YYNGEE. The CDR3 spans 16 residues. V shed 5 bases and J 2 bases; nucleotides not matched to a gene: 9. The CDR3 reads CASSAGGSDGNQPQHF. The CDR3 region has the DNA TGTGCCAGCAGTGCAGGGGGCAGTGATGGCAATCAGCCCCAGCATTTT.

The chain joins TRBV5-4 to TRBJ2-7, with D possibly being TRBD2 (5 bases). Trimming shortened V by 0 bases and J by 0 bases, and 10 bases separated the two germline ends. The CDR3 loop spans 15 amino acids. Germline V gene lookup returns CDR1 SGHNT and CDR2 YYREEE (reference sequence). Here the CDR3 DNA reads TGTGCCAGCAGCTTGGCCGCGGGCAGCTCCTACGAGCAGTACTTC. Residues: CASSLAAGSSYEQYF.

This rearrangement joins TRBV28 to TRBJ2-5, with no clear D. The germline gives CDR1 MDHEN, CDR2 SYDVKM. The CDR3 has 12 residues. The ends were cut back, 7 bases at V and 4 bases at J, with 10 bases in the middle. CDR3 nucleotides: TGTGCCAGCACGGCCGGTCGAGAGACCCAGTACTTC. Protein product: CASTAGRETQYF. Full variable domain (missing parts from reference TRBV28 and TRBJ2-5): DVKVTQSSRYLVKRTGEKVFLECVQDMDHENMFWYRQDPGLGLRLIYFSYDVKMKEKGDIPEGYSVSREKKERFSLILESASTNQTSMYLCASTAGRETQYFGPGTRLLVL.

In this sample, this clone turned up a few times. The J gene is TRBJ1-2, the V gene TRBV18, with D tentatively TRBD1 (6 bases). In germline, CDR1 is KGHSH, CDR2 LQKENI. Trimming removed 2 bases at V and 3 bases at J, with 7 bases between. The CDR3 runs to 13 residues. This CDR3 reads CASSPEGDYGYTF. The CDR3 nucleotides are TGTGCCAGCTCACCAGAGGGGGACTATGGCTACACCTTC. Full variable domain (outside the CDR3, taken from reference TRBV18 and TRBJ1-2): NAGVMQNPRHLVRRRGQEARLRCSPMKGHSHVYWYRQLPEEGLKFMVYLQKENIIDESGMPKERFSAEFPKEGPSILRIQQVVRGDSAAYFCASSPEGDYGYTFGSGTRLTVV.

This chain uses TRBV5-4 with TRBJ1-1, with D possibly being TRBD1 (5 bases). In germline, CDR1 is SGHNT, CDR2 YYREEE (reference sequence). The CDR3 loop spans 14 amino acids. Trimming removed 3 bases from V and 1 base from J, with 10 bases in between. The CDR3 sequence: CASSSRDPNTEAFF. The CDR3 DNA follows: TGTGCCAGCAGCTCCCGGGACCCGAACACTGAAGCTTTCTTT.